Each of the 13 T cell receptor beta chains below was sequenced from the same sample in a study of monozygotic twins with inflammatory bowel disease. TCRdb derives one entry per CDR3 protein from the 5' RACE reads, leaving out DNA. This repertoire comprises 350,000 to 550,000 distinct CDR3 sequences; its ten largest clones make up around 2.4%. Sequencing was carried out using blood. Receptor source: a human donor with ulcerative colitis or Crohn's disease, or a healthy co-twin of an affected twin (not recorded which).

This chain connects TRBV4-2 to TRBJ2-2; TCRdb calls TRBD1, which cannot be checked without DNA. The CDR3 sequence is 16 residues long. Looked up from germline, CDR1 is LGHNA and CDR2 is YNFKEQ. The CDR3 spells CASSQEPGTQGGELFF.

The chain carries TRBV4-2 and TRBJ2-2; the TCRdb call, TRBD2, lacks DNA for checking. Germline CDR1 reads LGHNA; CDR2 reads YNFKEQ. There are 15 residues in the CDR3. CDR3 in amino acids: CASSQDRDYTGELFF.

V gene TRBV12-3 or TRBV12-4 combines with J gene TRBJ2-7; without DNA, the TCRdb call of TRBD2 cannot be checked. CDR3 length: 13 amino acids. CDR3 amino acids: CASSFGLAREQYF.

V gene TRBV12-3 or TRBV12-4 combines with J gene TRBJ1-6. The CDR3 runs to 14 residues. CDR3 loop: CASSPAGGDSPLHF.

The chain carries TRBV7-2 and TRBJ2-2; TCRdb picks TRBD2, but there is no DNA to check that call. This CDR3 contains 16 residues. Germline V gene data show CDR1 as SGHTA and CDR2 as FQGNSA. The chain's CDR3 is CASSLPLAGVVGELFF.

The chain is built from TRBV20-1 and TRBJ1-1; no DNA is available, so the TRBD1 call from TCRdb remains unchecked. The CDR3 length is 16 residues. Germline loops: CDR1 DFQATT, CDR2 SNEGSKA (reference sequence). CDR3: CSAKVVGAAENTEAFF.

The CDR3 loop reads CATTSGGYNEQFF. This sequence joins TRBV15 and TRBJ2-1; TCRdb's D call of TRBD2 is untestable without DNA. CDR1 is LNHNV, CDR2 YYDKDF, per germline (reference sequence). The length of the CDR3 is 13 residues.

The V and J genes are TRBV7-9 and TRBJ2-1; TCRdb selects TRBD2, and the lack of DNA leaves this call unchecked. Germline lookup yields CDR1 SEHNR and CDR2 FQNEAQ (reference sequence). The CDR3 consists of 15 residues. The CDR3 sequence is CASSLWAGGPNEQFF.

The rearrangement joins TRBV7-9 to TRBJ2-1; the TRBD1 assignment by TCRdb is unverifiable without DNA. The length of the CDR3 is 14 residues. Germline V CDR1 and CDR2: SEHNR, FQNEAQ (reference sequence). The chain's CDR3 is CASSRRDSYNEQFF.

This chain links TRBV19 with TRBJ1-2; as DNA is missing, the TRBD1 call by TCRdb cannot be tested. This CDR3 contains 15 residues. Looked up from germline, CDR1 is LNHDA and CDR2 is SQIVND (reference sequence). CDR3 region: CASSTTGTLNYGYTF. Full variable domain (remainder filled in from reference TRBV19 and TRBJ1-2): DGGITQSPKYLFRKEGQNVTLSCEQNLNHDAMYWYRQDPGQGLRLIYYSQIVNDFQKGDIAEGYSVSREKKESFPLTVTSAQKNPTAFYLCASSTTGTLNYGYTFGSGTRLTVV.

This sequence joins TRBV28 and TRBJ2-4; TCRdb gives TRBD1 as the D gene, but with no DNA this cannot be confirmed. Per the germline V gene, CDR1 is MDHEN and CDR2 is SYDVKM. The CDR3 runs 14 residues. CDR3 region: CASSPRTGPAIQYF.

The CDR3 sequence: CASSPPGQGSYNEQFF. This chain joins TRBV18 and TRBJ2-1. The CDR3 consists of 16 residues. Germline CDR1 KGHSH, CDR2 LQKENI. The whole variable domain, remainder taken from reference TRBV18 and TRBJ2-1, is NAGVMQNPRHLVRRRGQEARLRCSPMKGHSHVYWYRQLPEEGLKFMVYLQKENIIDESGMPKERFSAEFPKEGPSILRIQQVVRGDSAAYFCASSPPGQGSYNEQFFGPGTRLTVL.

This CDR3 is CSAGARGSNYGYTF. V is TRBV20-1 and J is TRBJ1-2; as DNA is missing, the TRBD1 call by TCRdb cannot be tested. CDR3 size: 14 residues. From germline, CDR1 is DFQATT and CDR2 SNEGSKA (reference sequence).